This T cell receptor (beta chain) comes out of a study of shared clonotypes between healthy human individuals. The method was immunoSEQ multiplex PCR; TCRdb's version includes in-frame clones alone and lacks a portion of them. This sample yields approximately 2,200,000 clones, of which about 93% are seen a single time; about 1.8% belongs to the top ten. V lost 3 bases to trimming and J lost 7 bases, with 12 bases between them. The germline CDR1 and CDR2 sequences are MDHEN and SYDVKM. The CDR3 extends over 13 amino acids. The naive CD8 fraction comprised CD45RO-negative cells positively selected for CCR7 and excluded terminally differentiated effector memory CD45RA+ cells. Only Caucasian adults living in Nashville, Tennessee made up the donor group.

This sequence was found in a man between 18 and 29 years old in good health. Some clones in this sample may be carry-over from other donors' samples. Specimen: naive CD8+ T cells from PBMCs. J is TRBJ1-2 and V is TRBV28, with D tentatively TRBD1 (6 bases). The CDR3: CASSFPGALGYTF. The CDR3 DNA reads as TGTGCCAGCAGTTTTCCGGGGGCGCTTGGCTACACCTTC.